The 13 T cell receptor beta chains listed next were all sequenced from one sample in a study of naive and memory T cell subsets. Their specific antigens are unknown. Findings and limits, study-wide: Naive repertoires, especially CD8, held a few larger clonotypes, possibly memory cells re-expressing CD45RA.

Both TRBC1 and TRBC2 were covered by a beta constant-region primer of two equimolar oligonucleotides. Four rounds of PCR amplified the ligated cDNA using nested alpha and beta constant-region primers plus SP2. TCRdb re-called the UMI-ligation and nested PCR reads through MiXCR, storing one row per CDR3 protein. Among about 90,000 distinct CDR3 sequences listed, approximately 11% were seen once. Source material: naive CD4+ T cells from blood. Receptors were obtained from a human donor in good health.

This clonotype was seen ten or more times. This chain links TRBV20-1 with TRBJ2-1; 8 bases are shared with TRBD2. The germline V gene has CDR1 DFQATT and CDR2 SNEGSKA (reference sequence). The V gene end was trimmed by 6 bases and the J gene end by 6 bases; junction bases not matched to a gene: 7. The CDR3 spans 13 residues. CDR3 bases: TGCAGTGCCGCCAGGACTAGCCTCAATGAGCAGTTCTTC. Translated: CSAARTSLNEQFF.

This rearrangement joins TRBV11-2 to TRBJ2-1; D is unclear. The CDR3 is made up of 13 amino acids. Looked up from germline, CDR1 is SGHAT and CDR2 is FQNNGV. The V and J ends lost 1 base and 6 bases respectively, with 7 bases between them. CDR3 region: CASSLVSRNEQFF. CDR3 in DNA: TGTGCCAGCAGCTTAGTTTCCCGCAATGAGCAGTTCTTC.

This clonotype turned up a few times. This chain uses TRBV5-1 with TRBJ2-3, with 11 nucleotides matching TRBD2. Per the germline V gene, CDR1 is SGHRS and CDR2 is YFSETQ. J was trimmed by 6 bases and V by 3 bases; bases with no gene match: 15. This CDR3 is 18 amino acids long. CDR3 protein: CASSSQKTSGAPADTQYF. The CDR3 nucleotides are TGCGCCAGCAGCTCACAGAAGACTAGCGGGGCCCCTGCGGATACGCAGTATTTT.

This chain links TRBV10-3 with TRBJ1-1; 8 bases map to TRBD1. Looked up from germline, CDR1 is ENHRY and CDR2 is SYGVKD. This CDR3 is built from 14 residues. V shed 4 bases, J shed 2 bases, and the junction held 3 bases outside the gene matches. This chain's CDR3 is CAISGGQGNTEAFF. CDR3 coding DNA: TGTGCCATCAGTGGCGGACAGGGTAACACTGAAGCTTTCTTT.

This rearrangement joins TRBV10-3 to TRBJ2-3; 9 bases match TRBD2. The length of the CDR3 is 16 residues. Trimming took 4 bases from V and 2 from J; bases not matched to a gene: 7. The germline V gene has CDR1 ENHRY and CDR2 SYGVKD. For the CDR3, the DNA is TGTGCCATCAGTGTCTCAGCGGGAGGTCCCACAGATACGCAGTATTTT. Its translation is CAISVSAGGPTDTQYF.

This clonotype showed up many times. V gene TRBV27 combines with J gene TRBJ2-3; D possibly uses TRBD1 or TRBD2 (5 bases each). This CDR3 has 15 residues. Trimming took off 5 bases at V and 2 bases at J, with 14 bases between the two ends. CDR1 and CDR2 from the germline V gene are MNHEY and SMNVEV (reference sequence). The CDR3 region is CASSPRDGLTDTQYF. The CDR3 DNA reads as TGTGCCAGCAGTCCGAGGGACGGGCTCACAGATACGCAGTATTTT.

This clonotype was counted between two and nine times. The chain couples TRBV29-1 to TRBJ2-1, with 8 bases lining up with TRBD2. Germline V gene data show CDR1 as SQVTM and CDR2 as ANQGSEA. J lost 3 bases, V lost 7 bases, and 8 bases had no gene match. This CDR3 has 14 residues. CDR3 sequence: CSAVAGKDYNEQFF. The CDR3 DNA is TGCAGCGCTGTAGCGGGAAAGGACTACAATGAGCAGTTCTTC.

This clonotype was counted a few times. The rearrangement joins TRBV3-1 to TRBJ2-3; 10 bases match TRBD2. The CDR3 contains 17 residues. Trimming cost V 0 bases and J 4 bases; bases outside gene matches: 7. Germline assignment: CDR1 LGHDT and CDR2 YNNKEL (reference sequence). The CDR3 region is CASSQEISGGRADTQYF. CDR3 bases: TGTGCCAGCAGCCAAGAGATTAGCGGGGGGAGGGCAGATACGCAGTATTTT.

This clonotype has more than one count but fewer than ten. The chain combines TRBV25-1 with TRBJ1-2, with no clear D. V was pared by 3 bases and J by 5 bases, with 13 bases between. This CDR3 comprises 14 residues. Germline CDR1 reads MGHDK; CDR2 reads SYGVNS. Written as DNA, the CDR3 is TGTGCCAGCAGTGATCCCATCCGGGGTTATGGCTACACCTTC. It codes for CASSDPIRGYGYTF.

This clonotype was seen only a few times. This sequence joins TRBV12-3 or TRBV12-4 and TRBJ2-1; 16 nucleotides line up with TRBD2. The length of the CDR3 is 18 residues. Trimming at V came to 3 bases and at J to 6 bases, leaving 8 bases not matched to a gene. The chain's CDR3 is CASSFSGTSGRATNEQFF. Here the CDR3 DNA reads TGTGCCAGCAGTTTCTCTGGGACTAGCGGGAGGGCAACCAATGAGCAGTTCTTC.

This clonotype has only a few counts. The chain has TRBV6-5 and TRBJ2-7, with 9 nucleotides matching TRBD1. V trimming: 7 bases; J trimming: 3 bases; junction bases outside the gene matches: 4. CDR1 and CDR2 from the germline V gene are MNHEY and SVGAGI. This CDR3 spans 13 amino acids. The CDR3 DNA reads as TGTGCCAGCACCTCGGGACAGGGCTACGAGCAGTACTTC. Amino acids: CASTSGQGYEQYF.

Worth noting for this clonotype: Since a much larger clone is just one base distant, this may be a read error. V usage is TRBV20-1 and J usage is TRBJ2-2, with 10 bases matching TRBD1. Germline lookup yields CDR1 DFQATT and CDR2 SNEGSKA (reference sequence). This CDR3 has 15 residues. Trimming removed 5 bases from V and 2 bases from J; junction bases left unmatched: 5. The CDR3 loop reads CSASDRGRNTGELFF. For the CDR3, the DNA is TGCAGTGCTTCGGACAGGGGGAGAAACACCGGGGAGCTGTTTTTT.

This chain uses TRBV3-1 with TRBJ1-1; TRBD1 is a possible D gene (6 bases). The V gene lost 3 bases and the J gene lost 0 bases, with 14 bases spanning the gap. Germline-derived CDR1 and CDR2 are LGHDT and YNNKEL (reference sequence). CDR3 length: 16 residues. The CDR3 region has the DNA TGTGCCAGCAGCCATGGTATAACAGGGTTGAACACTGAAGCTTTCTTT. Its protein product is CASSHGITGLNTEAFF.